These 21 T cell receptor beta chains originate from one sample sequenced in a study of T cells after yellow fever vaccination. Via MiXCR, TCRdb re-called the 5' RACE reads, giving one row per CDR3 protein. This sample has hundreds of thousands of distinct CDR3 sequences, with approximately 10% found just once. The source material was CD4+ T cells sorted from PBMCs, sampled 5 days after the yellow fever booster vaccination. These receptors were collected from a man aged 18 to 30 who received the YFV17D yellow fever vaccine.

This clonotype was recorded a few times. It may be a read error: a sequence one base away is much more abundant. J is TRBJ2-5 and V is TRBV5-1, with D perhaps matching TRBD2 (5 bases). Germline lookup yields CDR1 SGHRS and CDR2 YFSETQ. The CDR3 sequence is 17 residues long. Trimming took off 4 bases at V and 5 bases at J, with 24 bases between the two ends. In DNA, the CDR3 is TGCGCCAGCAGCATCCTTGGGCGGGCAGGAGACCGGGAGACCCAGTACTTC. This encodes CASSILGRAGDRETQYF.

V gene TRBV3-1 combines with J gene TRBJ2-2; 9 bases are shared with TRBD1. Losses at the gene ends were 5 bases for V and 5 bases for J; bases not matched to a gene: 9. The CDR3 covers 16 residues. Looked up from germline, CDR1 is LGHDT and CDR2 is YNNKEL (reference sequence). In DNA form, the CDR3 reads TGTGCCAGCAGCTCGCGGGACAGGGTGATAACCGGGGAGCTGTTTTTT. This gives the protein CASSSRDRVITGELFF.

This chain links TRBV20-1 with TRBJ2-7; TRBD2 agrees at 7 bases. The length of the CDR3 is 13 residues. Germline CDR1 reads DFQATT; CDR2 reads SNEGSKA (reference sequence). V lost 1 base and J lost 4; bases outside the gene matches: 4. The chain's CDR3 is CSARGASGYEQYV. Written as DNA, the CDR3 is TGCAGTGCTAGAGGGGCTAGCGGATACGAGCAGTACGTC.

The genes are TRBV9 and TRBJ2-4; D may be TRBD1 (5 bases). The V end lost 0 bases, the J end lost 5 bases, and 9 bases lay between the germline ends. CDR1 and CDR2 from the germline V gene are SGDLS and YYNGEE. The CDR3 runs to 14 residues. For the CDR3, the DNA is TGTGCCAGCAGCGTAGGGGGCGGCCAAAACATTCAGTACTTC. It yields the protein CASSVGGGQNIQYF.

This clonotype was counted between two and nine times. The chain couples TRBV24-1 to TRBJ2-2; 9 bases fit TRBD1. CDR3 length: 15 amino acids. Unmatched junction bases numbered 8, after V lost 7 bases and J lost 6 bases. The V gene's germline CDR1 is KGHDR and CDR2 SFDVKD. CDR3 bases: TGTGCCACCAGCCCGGGACAGGGTATCGCCGGGGAGCTGTTTTTT. Its translation: CATSPGQGIAGELFF.

The V call is TRBV24-1, the J call TRBJ2-2; D is possibly TRBD2 (5 bases). V was trimmed by 4 bases and J by 0 bases, leaving 5 bases between them. The CDR3 is 14 amino acids. Germline assignment: CDR1 KGHDR and CDR2 SFDVKD. CDR3 in amino acids: CATSELANTGELFF. The CDR3, as DNA: TGTGCCACCAGTGAACTAGCGAACACCGGGGAGCTGTTTTTT.

This clonotype was seen ten or more times. The chain is built from TRBV7-6 and TRBJ1-6; D is ambiguous. Germline values: CDR1 SGHVS, CDR2 FNYEAQ. The germline V and J ends were trimmed by 5 bases and 0 bases, with 17 bases remaining between them. This CDR3 is built from 18 residues. CDR3 region: CASSRGPDFSSYNSPLHF. CDR3 DNA sequence: TGTGCCAGCAGCCGCGGCCCCGACTTTAGCTCCTATAATTCACCCCTCCACTTT.

This clonotype was recorded many times. The chain links TRBV7-8 to TRBJ1-6, with 9 bases matching TRBD1. The CDR3 spans 16 residues. The V and J ends lost 6 bases and 1 base, in that order; junction bases with no gene match: 4. The germline gives CDR1 SGHVS, CDR2 FQNEAQ. The CDR3 is CASRGDRESYNSPLHF. CDR3 DNA sequence: TGTGCCAGCAGGGGGGACAGGGAGTCCTATAATTCACCCCTCCACTTT.

The V call is TRBV12-3 or TRBV12-4, the J call TRBJ1-1, with TRBD1 matching over 9 bases. This CDR3 is built from 16 residues. Trimming cost V 7 bases and J 6 bases; bases outside gene matches: 15. CDR3 nucleotide sequence: TGTGCCAGCAAAAGCGGAACGGCACAGGGGGCTGCTGAAGCTTTCTTT. It translates to CASKSGTAQGAAEAFF.

This clonotype was observed a few times. DNA for the CDR3: TGTGCCAGCAGCCCCGTTGGAAGAGGTTATGGCTACACCTTC. As protein: CASSPVGRGYGYTF. The chain is built from TRBV6-5 and TRBJ1-2, with unresolved D. V dropped 6 bases and J dropped 5 bases, with 16 bases sitting between them. CDR1 MNHEY and CDR2 SVGAGI come from the germline V gene. CDR3 size: 14 residues.

This clonotype was seen a few times. The rearrangement links TRBV7-3 to TRBJ2-2; D is possibly TRBD1 (6 bases). V was trimmed by 2 bases and J by 6 bases, leaving 10 bases between them. This CDR3 spans 14 amino acids. Germline V lookup: CDR1 SGHTA, CDR2 FQGTGA. CDR3 DNA sequence: TGTGCCAGCAGCTTAGACAGGCCCCCCGGGGAGCTGTTTTTT. Translated: CASSLDRPPGELFF.

This clonotype has a handful of counts. The chain has TRBV12-3 or TRBV12-4 and TRBJ2-1, with D unclear. This CDR3 is 12 amino acids long. V was pared by 6 bases and J by 7 bases, with 10 bases between. DNA of the CDR3: TGTGCCAGCAGCCGAGTAGGGAATGAGCAGTTCTTC. This encodes CASSRVGNEQFF.

This clonotype came up a few times. The chain has TRBV3-1 and TRBJ1-2, with a weak D call TRBD1 (6 bases). Germline CDR1 LGHDT, CDR2 YNNKEL (reference sequence). This CDR3 spans 16 amino acids. Trimming cost V 2 bases and J 7 bases, with 20 bases left between them. DNA for the CDR3: TGTGCCAGCAGCCAATTCGGGGGGCAGGGATCATCTGGCTACACCTTC. Protein product: CASSQFGGQGSSGYTF.

This clonotype was counted many times. This CDR3 is CASSFLTSYEQYF. DNA of the CDR3: TGCGCCAGCAGCTTCCTAACCTCCTACGAGCAGTACTTC. The V and J genes are TRBV5-1 and TRBJ2-7; D unclear. Germline assignment: CDR1 SGHRS and CDR2 YFSETQ. The CDR3 loop spans 13 amino acids. Trimming left V 2 bases short and J 0 bases short, with 6 bases between.

The V gene is TRBV20-1, the J gene TRBJ2-3, with D unclear. This CDR3 spans 16 amino acids. V lost 0 bases and J lost 1, with 14 bases in between. CDR1 and CDR2 (germline): DFQATT, SNEGSKA (reference sequence). The CDR3 DNA sequence: TGCAGTGCTAGAGATCATCGCCAGGCGGGCACAGATACGCAGTATTTT. It is translated as CSARDHRQAGTDTQYF.

There are many counts of this clonotype. The chain combines TRBV7-2 with TRBJ2-3, with D perhaps matching TRBD1 (6 bases). Germline V lookup: CDR1 SGHTA, CDR2 FQGNSA. This CDR3 is 13 amino acids long. V gave up 4 bases and J gave up 11 bases, with 16 bases separating them. Written as DNA, the CDR3 is TGTGCCAGCAGCTCCATGGACAGTTCACGGCAGTATTTT. Amino acids: CASSSMDSSRQYF.

In its sample, this clonotype was seen many times. V is TRBV10-3 and J is TRBJ2-5, with D possibly matching TRBD2 (6 bases). Germline V lookup: CDR1 ENHRY, CDR2 SYGVKD. The CDR3 spans 13 residues. With 3 bases removed from V and 5 bases from J, the gap between germline ends came to 10 bases. The CDR3 region is CAISDAGKETQYF. Here the CDR3 DNA reads TGTGCCATCAGTGACGCGGGGAAGGAGACCCAGTACTTC.

The CDR3 here is CASGAAGGETQYF. CDR3 bases: TGTGCCAGCGGCGCTGCTGGGGGAGAGACCCAGTACTTC. V is TRBV28 and J is TRBJ2-5, with D perhaps assigned TRBD1 or TRBD2 (5 bases each). The CDR3 length is 13 residues. Trimming removed 8 bases at V and 4 bases at J, with 14 bases between. Germline lookup yields CDR1 MDHEN and CDR2 SYDVKM.

The chain joins TRBV2 to TRBJ2-5, with TRBD1 matching 7 bases. In germline, CDR1 is SNHLY, CDR2 FYNNEI. The V gene end was trimmed by 2 bases and the J gene end by 3 bases; junction bases not matched to a gene: 3. The CDR3 has 14 residues. The CDR3 DNA sequence: TGTGCCAGCAGTGAATTCAGGGGGAAAGAGACCCAGTACTTC. It specifies CASSEFRGKETQYF.

The chain uses TRBV7-2 and TRBJ1-6; D gene uncertain. Between the trimmed V and J ends, which lost 5 bases and 14 bases, there was a span of 19 bases. In germline, CDR1 is SGHTA, CDR2 FQGNSA. This CDR3 comprises 14 residues. The DNA of the CDR3 is TGTGCCAGCAGCACTCGTACTGGGCGCCCGACCCTCCACTTT. It codes for CASSTRTGRPTLHF.

This clonotype has only a few counts. This chain links TRBV11-2 with TRBJ1-2, with D unresolved. Trimming removed 0 bases at V and 4 bases at J, with 6 bases between. The CDR3 extends over 13 amino acids. Germline V CDR1 and CDR2: SGHAT, FQNNGV. The CDR3 DNA reads as TGTGCCAGCAGCTTAGAACAGAGCTATGGCTACACCTTC. Translated, it gives CASSLEQSYGYTF. The full variable domain, in which reference TRBV11-2 and TRBJ1-2 provide the parts outside the CDR3, is EAGVAQSPRYKIIEKRQSVAFWCNPISGHATLYWYQQILGQGPKLLIQFQNNGVVDDSQLPKDRFSAERLKGVDSTLKIQPAKLEDSAVYLCASSLEQSYGYTFGSGTRLTVV.